This T cell receptor (beta chain) was identified in a study of blood T cell repertoires in COVID-19 (TCRdb year 2020). Regarding the complete study: The collaborator samples originated in the United States, Italy and Spain and spanned the acute and convalescent phases of COVID-19. The material from the prospective study consisted of cDNA or gDNA derived from T cells, B-cell-depleted T cells, or PBMCs. Deeply sampled blood TCRbeta repertoires from subjects exposed to, actively infected with, or recovered from COVID-19 were included in the dataset. A freely available public database, intended as a resource for researchers studying the immune response to SARS-CoV-2, is where the repertoires were released. Samples came from the ongoing ImmuneRACE study (first 160 participants) plus 1,254 subjects from 6 global collaborators. The sample metadata nearly always contained a de-identified subject ID, COVID-19 status, age in years and sex. Where HLA class I and class II types were available, the types were taken from metadata supplied by the sample provider, not from assay-based typing. What the research found in general, with its limitations: The quantity of clinical and demographic metadata differed by source and by participant and was supplied without curation.

TCRbeta CDR3 regions were amplified from genomic DNA by means of the immunoSEQ Assay, a bias-controlled multiplex PCR. The study's processing was this. Within the assay, amplification of reference gene primers was used to estimate how many nucleated cells each sample contained. To quantify the absolute abundance of each unique TCRbeta CDR3 rearrangement, sequence reads were collapsed and filtered. Productive Simpson clonality was computed per sample as the square root of Simpson's diversity index over productive rearrangements. The source is immuneACCESS, and TCRdb retained only in-frame sequences with V and J called. Part of the clones is not carried over; for the studies checked, unresolved V genes explain less than half of this, and the remainder is unexplained. D and trimming were read from the DNA, whereas the V and J calls and clone size are those reported in that table. Here the sample has 300,000 or so clones; around 86% occur a single time. Together, the top ten hold 8% to 13% of the sample.

Enrolling through a virtual design, the prospective study's participants ranged in age from about 18 to 100 years and lived across around 25 United States geographic areas. In the prospective study, participants were assigned to cohorts based on the clinical history participants reported in a screening survey and a study questionnaire. For ImmuneRACE Cohort 3, a participant was defined as recovered based on two consecutive negative NP/OP PCR tests, clearance by a healthcare professional, or resolution of symptoms. Mobile phlebotomists in the prospective study collected whole blood, serum and a nasopharyngeal or oropharyngeal swab from every participant. Over a roughly 2-month period, participants in the prospective study had the option of providing additional blood draws and questionnaires. Before DNA extraction, blood samples from the prospective study were shipped at room temperature or frozen.

This clone came up once. Its antigen is currently not known. Base qualities were left out, and no much larger clone turns up one base away. According to the germline V gene, CDR1 reads SGHRS and CDR2 reads YFSETQ. The CDR3 spans 15 residues, from the cysteine through the phenylalanine. The CDR3 DNA has 45 bases and is translated from base 1. V is pruned by 2 bases and J by 8 bases, leaving 9 bases of the junction without a gene match. This clonotype originated in a woman between 18 and 30 years old who had recovered from COVID-19. The V gene is TRBV5-1 and the J gene is TRBJ2-1, with TRBD2 matching 8 junction bases. Material for sequencing was PBMCs or T cells enriched from blood (not recorded which). CDR3 protein: CASSLGTSDWDEQFF. The sequence in DNA is TGCGCCAGCAGCTTAGGGACTAGTGATTGGGATGAGCAGTTCTTC.